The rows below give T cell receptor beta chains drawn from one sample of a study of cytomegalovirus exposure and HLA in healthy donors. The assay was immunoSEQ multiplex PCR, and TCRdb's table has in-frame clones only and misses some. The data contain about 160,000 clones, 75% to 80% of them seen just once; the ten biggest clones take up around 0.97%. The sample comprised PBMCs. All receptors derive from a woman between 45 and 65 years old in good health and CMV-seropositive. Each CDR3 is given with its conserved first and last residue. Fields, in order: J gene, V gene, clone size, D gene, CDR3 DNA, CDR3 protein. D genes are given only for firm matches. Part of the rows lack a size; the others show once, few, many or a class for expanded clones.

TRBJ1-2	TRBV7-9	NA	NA	TGTGCCAGCAGCTTAGGGACAGAAGGCAGCTATGGCTACACCTTC	CASSLGTEGSYGYTF
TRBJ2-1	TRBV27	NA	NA	TGTGCCAGCACCATGAGGCTAGCGCCCTACAATGAGCAGTTCTTC	CASTMRLAPYNEQFF
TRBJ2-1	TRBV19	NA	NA	TGTGCCAGTAGTATCTTTCATGAGCAGTTCTTC	CASSIFHEQFF
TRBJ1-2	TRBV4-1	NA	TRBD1	TGCGCCAGCAGCCAATACGAGGGACAGATCGTCTATGGCTACACCTTC	CASSQYEGQIVYGYTF
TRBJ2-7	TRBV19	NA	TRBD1	TGTGCCAGTACCTACGGACAGGGGCTGATCTACGAGCAGTACTTC	CASTYGQGLIYEQYF
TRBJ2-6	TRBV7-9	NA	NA	TGTGCCAGCTCGGGTTCTGGGGCCAACGTCCTGACTTTC	CASSGSGANVLTF
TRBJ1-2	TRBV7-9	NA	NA	TGTGCCAGCAGATCCACTTCGAAGGACACGTTGGGTGGCTACACCTTC	CASRSTSKDTLGGYTF
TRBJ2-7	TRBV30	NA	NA	TGTGCCTGGAGTAACAGGGACTACGAGCAGTACTTC	CAWSNRDYEQYF
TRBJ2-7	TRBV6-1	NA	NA	TGTGCCAGCAGTCCTTACTTAGCCGAGCAGTACTTC	CASSPYLAEQYF
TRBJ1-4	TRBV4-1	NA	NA	TGCGCCAGCAGCCACACACAGGGTAACGAAAAACTGTTTTTT	CASSHTQGNEKLFF
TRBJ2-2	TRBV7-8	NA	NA	TGTGCCAGCATCGCGGCAGCAAACGGGGAGCTGTTTTTT	CASIAAANGELFF
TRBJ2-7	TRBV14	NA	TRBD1	TGTGCCAGCAGCCATTCCGGGACAGGGACTTACGAGCAGTACTTC	CASSHSGTGTYEQYF
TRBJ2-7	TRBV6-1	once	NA	TGTGCCAGCACGGCGAGGGTCTCCTACGAGCAGTACTTC	CASTARVSYEQYF